The TCR beta chain under discussion was sequenced for a study of cytomegalovirus exposure and HLA in healthy donors. This cohort consisted of healthy bone marrow donors. When sampled, the donors appeared nominally healthy, though they likely had unrecorded immune exposures. The PCR employed 60 Vbeta primers together with 13 Jbeta primers. Assay: immunoSEQ multiplex PCR; the TCRdb copy retains only in-frame clones and omits some. The profile covers 180,000 or so clones, with 75% to 85% appearing a single time and roughly 4.9% taken by the ten largest. Trimming left V 1 base short and J 2 bases short, with 8 bases between. Germline lookup yields CDR1 SGHVS and CDR2 FQNEAQ. The CDR3 is 15 residues long.

The receptor was derived from a woman aged 18-29 years in good health and CMV-seropositive. The rearrangement links TRBV7-8 to TRBJ1-4; D gene uncertain. The specimen sequenced was PBMCs. CDR3 protein: CASSLVADTNEKLFF. CDR3 DNA: TGTGCCAGCAGCTTAGTGGCGGATACTAATGAAAAACTGTTTTTT.